The clone carrying this T cell receptor (beta chain) has just a few counts. No antigen is known for it. The data stem from a study of T cell repertoires in cytomegalovirus infection. Study context: Public TCR beta signatures provided an indication of both CMV infection and a matching HLA type.

Broader study findings: Dominant in the ex vivo response were TCR beta clonotypes restricted by HLA-C and specific for CMV.

TCRdb itself ran the reads through MiXCR, one entry per CDR3 protein. Here the sample spans about 570,000 distinct CDR3 sequences, 35% to 50% being singletons. V lost 3 bases to trimming and J lost 2 bases, with 9 bases between them. Germline lookup yields CDR1 MNHGY and CDR2 SVAAGI. The length of the CDR3 is 14 residues. The sequencing here drew on cultured PBMCs, taken from culture after CMV antigen stimulation. This clonotype originated in a human donor in good health (CMV status not recorded). Some clones in this sample may be carry-over from other donors' samples. V gene TRBV6-9 combines with J gene TRBJ2-3, with no clear D. CDR3 amino acids: CASSYDGDTDTQYF. The CDR3 DNA follows: TGTGCCAGCAGTTACGACGGAGACACAGATACGCAGTATTTT.